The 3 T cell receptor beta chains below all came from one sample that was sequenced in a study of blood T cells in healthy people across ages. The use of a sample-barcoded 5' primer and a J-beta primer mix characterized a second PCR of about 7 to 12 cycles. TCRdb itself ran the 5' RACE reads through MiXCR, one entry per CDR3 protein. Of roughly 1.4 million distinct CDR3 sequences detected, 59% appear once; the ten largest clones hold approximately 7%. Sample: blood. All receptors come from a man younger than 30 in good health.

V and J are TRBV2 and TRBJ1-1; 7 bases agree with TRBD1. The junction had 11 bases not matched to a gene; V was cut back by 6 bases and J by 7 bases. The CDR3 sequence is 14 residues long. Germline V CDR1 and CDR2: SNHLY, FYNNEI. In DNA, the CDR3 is TGTGCCAGCAGGACATACAGGGGAGAGAATGAAGCTTTCTTT. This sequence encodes CASRTYRGENEAFF. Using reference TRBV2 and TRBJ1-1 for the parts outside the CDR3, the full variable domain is EPEVTQTPSHQVTQMGQEVILRCVPISNHLYFYWYRQILGQKVEFLVSFYNNEISEKSEIFDDQFSVERPDGSNFTLKIRSTKLEDSAMYFCASRTYRGENEAFFGQGTRLTVV.

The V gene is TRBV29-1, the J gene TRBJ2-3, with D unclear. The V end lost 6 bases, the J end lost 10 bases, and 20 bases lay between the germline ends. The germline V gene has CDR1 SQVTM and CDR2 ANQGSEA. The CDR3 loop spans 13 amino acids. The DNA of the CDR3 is TGCAGCGTAGGGCGTTTGCTCCAGGAAGCGCAGTATTTT. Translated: CSVGRLLQEAQYF.

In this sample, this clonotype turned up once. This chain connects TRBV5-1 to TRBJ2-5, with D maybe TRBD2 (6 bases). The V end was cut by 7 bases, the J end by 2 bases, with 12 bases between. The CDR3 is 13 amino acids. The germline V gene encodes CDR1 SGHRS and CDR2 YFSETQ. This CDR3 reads CASFGDSQETQYF. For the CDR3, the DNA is TGCGCCAGCTTCGGGGACTCACAAGAGACCCAGTACTTC.